This TCR beta chain was found in a study of T-cell memory formation after mild COVID-19. On the study more broadly: Largely, TCR clusters stayed within a single donor. Notes on the study in general: CD8+ contracting clones occupied EMRA, while CD4+ ones occupied mainly CM and EM.

Using its own MiXCR run on the 5' RACE reads, TCRdb lists one record per CDR3 protein. The data show roughly 280,000 distinct CDR3 sequences, over 7% seen once. Trimming removed 6 bases from V and 0 bases from J; junction bases left unmatched: 19. CDR3 length equals 20 residues. At least ten counts were recorded for this clonotype. Antigen specificity is unknown. The chain employs TRBV12-3 or TRBV12-4 and TRBJ1-5; TRBD1 matches 8 bases. Sequencing was performed on PBMCs or a T cell subset sorted from them (not recorded which). The sequence derives from a man aged 18 to 35 who had mild COVID-19 (a few samples of this study predate the infection). Cell type and time point are not known. This chain's CDR3 is CASRGPPMRQGYSSNQPQHF. The CDR3 DNA reads TGTGCCAGCAGGGGACCTCCCATGCGACAGGGGTATAGTAGCAATCAGCCCCAGCATTTT.